This T cell receptor beta chain emerged from a study of spatial heterogeneity in lung cancer. General study points: Follow-up blood showed ubiquitous expanded tumor TCRs less than blood at resection did.

V was pared by 3 bases and J by 9 bases, with 12 bases between. CDR1 is SEHNR, CDR2 FQNEAQ, per germline (reference sequence). The CDR3 is made up of 13 amino acids. The time point denotes: sample taken at primary tumor resection. Material for sequencing was whole RNA from tumor, nontumor lung or frozen PBMC, left unsorted. Patients with untreated early-stage non-small cell lung cancer, numbering some 72, were the donors. TCRdb itself ran the 5' RACE reads through MiXCR, one entry per CDR3 protein. The table has about 41,000 distinct CDR3 sequences, 10% to 15% seen once. This clonotype was observed many times. As yet, its antigen is unknown.

The genes are TRBV7-9 and TRBJ2-1, with a weak D call TRBD2 (6 bases). The specimen comprised PBMCs, sampled at surgery. The TCR sequence derives from a female donor with early-stage non-small cell lung cancer. The CDR3 coding sequence is TGTGCCAGCAGCTTTTCGGGGGATGGTGAGCAGTTCTTC. It translates to CASSFSGDGEQFF.